This T cell receptor (beta chain) was captured by sequencing in a study of T cells after yellow fever vaccination. Study results and caveats: The CD4 and CD8 compartments had a small share of their clonotypes in common. Reappearance after the booster was seen for most primary-vaccination clones, at 95% to 97% CD4 and about 90% CD8. Peaking faster, on day 5 versus 15, the secondary response was nonetheless weaker.

This clonotype was detected many times. The antigen remains unidentified. A process of 5'RACE template switching, which added a universal primer site and UMIs, was used to make TCR cDNA. TCRdb analysed the 5' RACE reads with MiXCR anew, one entry per CDR3 protein. Of more than 95,000 distinct CDR3 sequences listed, 5.5% to 8% are singletons. Here the sequenced sample was CD4+ T cells sorted from PBMCs, taken about 41 days after the first yellow fever vaccination. The receptor's source is a man aged 18 to 29 who received the YFV17D yellow fever vaccine.

The CDR3 bases are TGTGCCAGCAGTTTTGGACTAGCGGCGTACATGGAGACCCAGTACTTC. It specifies CASSFGLAAYMETQYF. The V gene is TRBV6-2 or TRBV6-3, the J gene TRBJ2-5; TRBD2 matches at 10 bases. The CDR3 runs to 16 residues. Germline trimming cut 4 bases from V and 5 bases from J; bases unmatched to any gene: 10. Per germline, CDR1 MNHEY and CDR2 SVGEGT.